Below, 8 T cell receptor beta chains from the same sample are listed, as sequenced in a study of blood T cell repertoires in COVID-19. Sequencing was performed with immunoSEQ multiplex PCR; in TCRdb, only in-frame clones are kept and a portion is missing. The repertoire has under 250,000 clones, about 85% of them found once; the top ten carry just over 0.7%. The sample was peripheral blood. Source of these receptors: a man aged 35-49 years with acute or convalescent COVID-19.

This chain links TRBV27 with TRBJ1-1; TRBD1 aligns across 9 bases. CDR1 is MNHEY and CDR2 is SMNVEV in the germline V gene (reference sequence). The ends lost 6 bases at V and 1 base at J; junction bases unmatched: 6. The CDR3 consists of 15 residues. CDR3 bases: TGTGCCAGCAGCCAAAGGGGACAGGGGAACACTGAAGCTTTCTTT. Translating it yields CASSQRGQGNTEAFF.

The chain has TRBV18 and TRBJ1-4, with a tentative D call TRBD1 (5 bases). V was cut by 2 bases and J by 7 bases, with 14 bases left in between. Germline V lookup: CDR1 KGHSH, CDR2 LQKENI. CDR3 length: 15 amino acids. The CDR3 region is CASSPNSGGTEKLFF. DNA for the CDR3: TGTGCCAGCTCACCAAACTCCGGGGGAACTGAAAAACTGTTTTTT. The variable domain in full, completed from reference TRBV18 and TRBJ1-4, reads NAGVMQNPRHLVRRRGQEARLRCSPMKGHSHVYWYRQLPEEGLKFMVYLQKENIIDESGMPKERFSAEFPKEGPSILRIQQVVRGDSAAYFCASSPNSGGTEKLFFGSGTQLSVL.

CDR3 sequence reads: CASSLTGEETRGYTF. For the CDR3, the DNA is TGCGCCAGCAGCTTAACAGGGGAAGAAACGCGAGGCTACACCTTC. This sequence joins TRBV5-1 and TRBJ1-2; 7 bases align to TRBD1. This CDR3 has 15 residues. V gave up 2 bases and J gave up 8 bases; unmatched junction bases: 12. CDR1 SGHRS and CDR2 YFSETQ come from the germline V gene.

The chain joins TRBV7-6 to TRBJ2-5; D might be TRBD1 (6 bases). CDR1 and CDR2 from the germline V gene are SGHVS and FNYEAQ. The CDR3 runs 15 residues. Trimming stripped 3 bases from V and 2 bases from J, with 13 bases between. In nucleotides, the CDR3 is TGTGCCAGCAGCTTTAATCAGGGGCAGCAAGAGACCCAGTACTTC. Translation: CASSFNQGQQETQYF.

This rearrangement joins TRBV6-5 to TRBJ1-1; D remains unclear. There are 14 residues in the CDR3. CDR1 MNHEY and CDR2 SVGAGI come from the germline V gene. The V end lost 3 bases, the J end lost 3 bases, and 11 bases lay between the germline ends. CDR3 protein: CASSYWEGYTEAFF. The CDR3 DNA is TGTGCCAGCAGTTATTGGGAGGGATACACTGAAGCTTTCTTT.

This sequence joins TRBV19 and TRBJ2-1; TRBD2 aligns across 7 bases. The CDR3 sequence is 13 residues long. CDR1 is LNHDA, CDR2 SQIVND, per germline (reference sequence). Trimming cost V 9 bases and J 1 base; bases outside gene matches: 3. CDR3 coding DNA: TGTGCCAGACGGACTAGGTCCTACAATGAGCAGTTCTTC. Its protein product is CARRTRSYNEQFF.

The rearrangement uses TRBV3-1 (or the pseudogene TRBV3-2) and TRBJ1-6; D ambiguous. Germline CDR1 is LGHDT and CDR2 is YNNKEL (reference sequence). Trimming removed 3 bases at V and 9 bases at J, with 15 bases between. This CDR3 contains 15 residues. CDR3 sequence (DNA): TGTGCCAGCAGCCAGGTAGTAATAGACTCTTCACCCCTCCACTTT. It encodes CASSQVVIDSSPLHF.

The chain uses TRBV27 and TRBJ2-1; a possible D gene is TRBD1 (6 bases). V lost 6 bases and J 0 bases, leaving 15 bases between the germline ends. The CDR3 sequence is 16 residues long. Germline CDR1 MNHEY, CDR2 SMNVEV (reference sequence). CDR3 DNA sequence: TGTGCCAGCAGGGTCCAGGGGACGGGCTCCTACAATGAGCAGTTCTTC. Translated: CASRVQGTGSYNEQFF.